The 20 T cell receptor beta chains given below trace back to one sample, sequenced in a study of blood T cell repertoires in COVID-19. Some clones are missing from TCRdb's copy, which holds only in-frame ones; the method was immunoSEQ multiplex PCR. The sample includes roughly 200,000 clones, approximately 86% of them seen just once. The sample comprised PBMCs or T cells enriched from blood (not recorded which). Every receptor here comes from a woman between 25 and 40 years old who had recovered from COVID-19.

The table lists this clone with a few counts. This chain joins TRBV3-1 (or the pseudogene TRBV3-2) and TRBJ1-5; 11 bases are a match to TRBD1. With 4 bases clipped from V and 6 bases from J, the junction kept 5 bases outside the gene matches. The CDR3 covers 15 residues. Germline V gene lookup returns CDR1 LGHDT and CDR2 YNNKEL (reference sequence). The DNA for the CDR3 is TGTGCCAGCAGCCTAGGACAGGGGGCTAGTCAGCCCCAGCATTTT. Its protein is CASSLGQGASQPQHF.

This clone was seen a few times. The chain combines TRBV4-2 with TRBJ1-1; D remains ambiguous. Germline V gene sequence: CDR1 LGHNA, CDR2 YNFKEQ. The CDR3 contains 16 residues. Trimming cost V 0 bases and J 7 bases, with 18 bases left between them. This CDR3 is CASSQERGRLTNEAFF. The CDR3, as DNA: TGTGCCAGCAGCCAAGAACGAGGGAGACTAACGAATGAAGCTTTCTTT.

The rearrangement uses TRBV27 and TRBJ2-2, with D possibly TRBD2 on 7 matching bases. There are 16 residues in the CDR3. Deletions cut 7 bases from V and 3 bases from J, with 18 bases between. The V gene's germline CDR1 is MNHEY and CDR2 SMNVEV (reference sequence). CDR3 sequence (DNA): TGTGCCAGCAAGGAAGGGGGGGACCCAGACACCGGGGAGCTGTTTTTT. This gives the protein CASKEGGDPDTGELFF.

This CDR3 is CASSSGHSTDTQYF. In DNA form, the CDR3 reads TGTGCCAGCAGCTCGGGACATTCCACAGATACGCAGTATTTT. V and J are TRBV6-5 and TRBJ2-3; possibly TRBD1 for D (6 bases). The CDR3 runs to 14 residues. V lost 6 bases to trimming and J lost 2 bases, with 12 bases between them. Looked up from germline, CDR1 is MNHEY and CDR2 is SVGAGI.

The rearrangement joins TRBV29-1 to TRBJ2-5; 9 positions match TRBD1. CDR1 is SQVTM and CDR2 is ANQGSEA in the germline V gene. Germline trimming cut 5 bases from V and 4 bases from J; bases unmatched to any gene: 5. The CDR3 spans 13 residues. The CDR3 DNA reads TGCAGCGTTAGGACAGGGGATACAGAGACCCAGTACTTC. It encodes CSVRTGDTETQYF.

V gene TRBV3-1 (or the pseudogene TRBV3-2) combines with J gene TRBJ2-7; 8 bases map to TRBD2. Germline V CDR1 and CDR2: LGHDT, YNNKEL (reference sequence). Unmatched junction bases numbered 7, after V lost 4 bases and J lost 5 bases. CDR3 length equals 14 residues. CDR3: CASSPLGLAHEQYF. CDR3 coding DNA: TGTGCCAGCAGCCCCCTCGGACTAGCCCACGAGCAGTACTTC.

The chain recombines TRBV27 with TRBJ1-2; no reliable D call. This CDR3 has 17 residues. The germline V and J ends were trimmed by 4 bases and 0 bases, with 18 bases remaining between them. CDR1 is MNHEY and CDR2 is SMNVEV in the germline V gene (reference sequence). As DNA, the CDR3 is TGTGCCAGCAGTTCTCGAGGGCCCCTATTCTCTAACTATGGCTACACCTTC. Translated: CASSSRGPLFSNYGYTF.

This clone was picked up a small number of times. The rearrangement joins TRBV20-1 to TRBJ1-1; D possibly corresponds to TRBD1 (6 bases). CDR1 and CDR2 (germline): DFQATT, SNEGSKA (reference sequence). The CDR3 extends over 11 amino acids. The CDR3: CSGYRVTEAFF. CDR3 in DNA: TGCAGCGGATACAGGGTGACTGAAGCTTTCTTT.

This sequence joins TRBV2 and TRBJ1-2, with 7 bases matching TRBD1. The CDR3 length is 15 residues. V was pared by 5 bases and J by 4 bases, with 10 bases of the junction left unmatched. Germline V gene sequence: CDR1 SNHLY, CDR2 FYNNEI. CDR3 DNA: TGTGCCAGCAGTCCTACCGGGACAGTCTCCTATGGCTACACCTTC. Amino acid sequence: CASSPTGTVSYGYTF.

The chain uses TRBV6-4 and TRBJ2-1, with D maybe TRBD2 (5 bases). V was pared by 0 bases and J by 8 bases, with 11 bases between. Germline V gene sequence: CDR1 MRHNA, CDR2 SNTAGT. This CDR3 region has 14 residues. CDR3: CASSDSTAGDEQFF. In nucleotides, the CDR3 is TGTGCCAGCAGTGACTCGACGGCCGGGGATGAGCAGTTCTTC.

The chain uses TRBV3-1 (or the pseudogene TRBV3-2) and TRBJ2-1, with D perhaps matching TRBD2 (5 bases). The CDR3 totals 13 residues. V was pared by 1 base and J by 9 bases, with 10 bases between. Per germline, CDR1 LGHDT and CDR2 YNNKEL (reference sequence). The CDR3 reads CASSQVSEGEQFF. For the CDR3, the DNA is TGTGCCAGCAGCCAAGTGTCAGAGGGTGAGCAGTTCTTC.

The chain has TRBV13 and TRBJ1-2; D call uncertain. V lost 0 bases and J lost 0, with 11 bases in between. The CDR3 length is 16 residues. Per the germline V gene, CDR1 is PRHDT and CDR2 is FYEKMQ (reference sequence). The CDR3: CASSLGRNIANYGYTF. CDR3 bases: TGTGCCAGCAGCTTAGGCCGTAATATAGCTAACTATGGCTACACCTTC.

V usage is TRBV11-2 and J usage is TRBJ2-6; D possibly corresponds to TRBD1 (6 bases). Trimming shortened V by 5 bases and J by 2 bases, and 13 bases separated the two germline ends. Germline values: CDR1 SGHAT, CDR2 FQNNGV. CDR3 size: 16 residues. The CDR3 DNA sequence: TGTGCCAGCAGCCATCAGGGGAAAACTGGGGCCAACGTCCTGACTTTC. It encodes CASSHQGKTGANVLTF.

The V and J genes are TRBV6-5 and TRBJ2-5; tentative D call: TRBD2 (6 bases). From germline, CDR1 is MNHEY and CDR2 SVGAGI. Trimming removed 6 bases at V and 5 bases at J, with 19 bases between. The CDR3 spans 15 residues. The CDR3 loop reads CASSKTSSMAETQYF. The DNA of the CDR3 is TGTGCCAGCAGCAAGACTAGTAGTATGGCGGAGACCCAGTACTTC.

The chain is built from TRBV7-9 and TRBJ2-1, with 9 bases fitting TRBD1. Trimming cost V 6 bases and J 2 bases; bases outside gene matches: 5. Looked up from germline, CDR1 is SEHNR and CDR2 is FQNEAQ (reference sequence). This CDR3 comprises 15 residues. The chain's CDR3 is CASRDRDRAYNEQFF. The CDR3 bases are TGTGCCAGCAGGGACCGGGACAGGGCCTACAATGAGCAGTTCTTC.

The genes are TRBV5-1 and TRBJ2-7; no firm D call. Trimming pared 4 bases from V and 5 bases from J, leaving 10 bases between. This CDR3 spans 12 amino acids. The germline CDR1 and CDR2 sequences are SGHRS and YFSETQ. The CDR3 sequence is CASSPRGNEQYF. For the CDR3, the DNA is TGCGCCAGCAGCCCCCGCGGCAACGAGCAGTACTTC.

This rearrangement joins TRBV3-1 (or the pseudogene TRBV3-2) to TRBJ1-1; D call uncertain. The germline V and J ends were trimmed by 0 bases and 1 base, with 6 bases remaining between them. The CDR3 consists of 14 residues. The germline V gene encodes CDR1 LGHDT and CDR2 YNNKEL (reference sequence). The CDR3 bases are TGTGCCAGCAGCCAAGATGCCGGGAACACTGAAGCTTTCTTT. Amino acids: CASSQDAGNTEAFF.

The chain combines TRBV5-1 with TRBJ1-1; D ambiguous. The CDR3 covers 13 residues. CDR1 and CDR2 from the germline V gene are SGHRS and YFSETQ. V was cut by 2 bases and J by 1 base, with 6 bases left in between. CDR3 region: CASSFVGNTEAFF. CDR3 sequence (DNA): TGCGCCAGCAGCTTCGTCGGGAACACTGAAGCTTTCTTT.

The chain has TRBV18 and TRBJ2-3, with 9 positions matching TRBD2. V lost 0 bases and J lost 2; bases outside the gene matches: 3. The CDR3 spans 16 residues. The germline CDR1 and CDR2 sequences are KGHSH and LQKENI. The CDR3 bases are TGTGCCAGCTCACCACCAGGGACTAGCCCCACAGATACGCAGTATTTT. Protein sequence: CASSPPGTSPTDTQYF. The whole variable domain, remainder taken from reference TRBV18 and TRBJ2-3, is NAGVMQNPRHLVRRRGQEARLRCSPMKGHSHVYWYRQLPEEGLKFMVYLQKENIIDESGMPKERFSAEFPKEGPSILRIQQVVRGDSAAYFCASSPPGTSPTDTQYFGPGTRLTVL.

The CDR3 DNA sequence: TGTGCCAGCAGTTACTTCTACGAGCAGTACTTC. Its translation is CASSYFYEQYF. The V gene is TRBV25-1, the J gene TRBJ2-7; no reliable D call. The V gene lost 5 bases and the J gene lost 3 bases, with 5 bases spanning the gap. This CDR3 spans 11 amino acids. Germline CDR1 and CDR2: MGHDK and SYGVNS.